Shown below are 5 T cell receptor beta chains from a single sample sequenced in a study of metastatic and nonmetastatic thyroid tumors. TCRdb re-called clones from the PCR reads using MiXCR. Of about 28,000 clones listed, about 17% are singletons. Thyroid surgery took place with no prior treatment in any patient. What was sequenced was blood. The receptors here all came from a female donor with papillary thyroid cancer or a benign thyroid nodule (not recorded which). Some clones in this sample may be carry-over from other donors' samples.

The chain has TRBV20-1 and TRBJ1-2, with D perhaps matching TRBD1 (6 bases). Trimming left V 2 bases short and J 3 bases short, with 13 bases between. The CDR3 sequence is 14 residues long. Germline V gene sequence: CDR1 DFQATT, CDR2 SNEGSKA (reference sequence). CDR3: CSARTVRGDYGYTF. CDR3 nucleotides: TGCAGTGCTAGAACCGTCAGGGGAGACTATGGCTACACCTTC.

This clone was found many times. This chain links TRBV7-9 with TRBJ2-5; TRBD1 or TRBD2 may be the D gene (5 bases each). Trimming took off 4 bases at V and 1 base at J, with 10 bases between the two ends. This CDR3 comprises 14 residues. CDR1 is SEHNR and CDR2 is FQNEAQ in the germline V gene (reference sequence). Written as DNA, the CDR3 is TGTGCCAGCAGCTCAACCGGGGCCCAAGAGACCCAGTACTTC. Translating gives CASSSTGAQETQYF.

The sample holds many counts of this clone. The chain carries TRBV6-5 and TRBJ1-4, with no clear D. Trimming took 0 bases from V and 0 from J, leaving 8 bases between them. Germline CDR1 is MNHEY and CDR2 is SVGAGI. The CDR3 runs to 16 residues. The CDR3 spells CASSYSGGATNEKLFF. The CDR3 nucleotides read TGTGCCAGCAGTTACTCGGGCGGAGCAACTAATGAAAAACTGTTTTTT.

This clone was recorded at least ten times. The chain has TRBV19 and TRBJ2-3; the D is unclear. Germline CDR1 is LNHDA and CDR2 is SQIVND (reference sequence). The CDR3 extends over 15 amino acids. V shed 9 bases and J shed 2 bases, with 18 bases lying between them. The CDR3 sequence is CASYQGRNHTDTQYF. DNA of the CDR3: TGTGCCAGCTACCAAGGGCGGAACCACACAGATACGCAGTATTTT.

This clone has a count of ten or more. The CDR3 DNA follows: TGTGCCAGCAGCTTAGGCCAGGGCCCCTACAATGAGCAGTTCTTC. Amino acid sequence: CASSLGQGPYNEQFF. The genes are TRBV5-8 and TRBJ2-1, with D tentatively TRBD1 (5 bases). The CDR3 is made up of 15 amino acids. The germline V gene has CDR1 SGHTS and CDR2 YDEGEE. V lost 2 bases to trimming and J lost 2 bases, with 11 bases between them.